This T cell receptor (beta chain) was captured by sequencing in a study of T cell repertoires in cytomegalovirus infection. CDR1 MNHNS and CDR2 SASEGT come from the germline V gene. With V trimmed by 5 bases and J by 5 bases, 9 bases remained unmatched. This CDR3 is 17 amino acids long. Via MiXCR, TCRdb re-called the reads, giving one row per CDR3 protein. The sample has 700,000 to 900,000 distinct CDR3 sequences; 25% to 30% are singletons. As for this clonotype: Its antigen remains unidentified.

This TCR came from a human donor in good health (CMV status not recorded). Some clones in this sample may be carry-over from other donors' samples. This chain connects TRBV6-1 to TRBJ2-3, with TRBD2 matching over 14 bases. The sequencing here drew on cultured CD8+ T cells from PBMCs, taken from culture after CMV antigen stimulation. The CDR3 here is CASSFRLAGGLLDTQYF. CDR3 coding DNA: TGTGCCAGCAGTTTTCGACTAGCGGGGGGGCTGTTAGATACGCAGTATTTT.